The next 30 T cell receptor beta chains were all read from a single sample in a study of blood T cell repertoires in COVID-19. The protocol was immunoSEQ multiplex PCR, while the TCRdb copy is restricted to in-frame clones and leaves out a portion. The data contain about 74,000 clones, more than 75% of them seen just once; the ten biggest clones take up approximately 12%. The specimen sequenced was peripheral blood. Receptors originate from a human donor in a cohort sampled during active COVID-19.

This chain connects TRBV6-5 to TRBJ2-2; D gene ambiguous. Germline assignment: CDR1 MNHEY and CDR2 SVGAGI. The CDR3 extends over 14 amino acids. Trimming cost V 6 bases and J 3 bases, with 11 bases left between them. In nucleotides, the CDR3 is TGTGCCAGCAGGGAGTCACGATACACCGGGGAGCTGTTTTTT. This sequence encodes CASRESRYTGELFF.

V gene TRBV19 combines with J gene TRBJ2-7; D remains unclear. The CDR3 covers 13 residues. Germline values: CDR1 LNHDA, CDR2 SQIVND (reference sequence). The V end was cut by 3 bases, the J end by 3 bases, with 9 bases between. The CDR3 region is CASSISSRYEQYV. CDR3 coding DNA: TGTGCCAGTAGTATCTCTTCTCGCTACGAGCAGTACGTC.

The chain uses TRBV7-9 and TRBJ1-5; TRBD1 aligns across 8 bases. This CDR3 is 14 amino acids long. J was trimmed by 7 bases and V by 3 bases; bases with no gene match: 5. Germline loops: CDR1 SEHNR, CDR2 FQNEAQ (reference sequence). CDR3 region: CASSFGQGGQPQHF. CDR3 nucleotide sequence: TGTGCCAGCAGCTTTGGACAGGGCGGGCAGCCCCAGCATTTT.

The CDR3 nucleotides are TGTGCCAGCAGCTCGCGGGGGGGATTTCGGACTAATGAAAAACTGTTTTTT. Amino acid sequence: CASSSRGGFRTNEKLFF. This chain uses TRBV7-9 with TRBJ1-4, with D possibly TRBD1 on 5 matching bases. Germline assignment: CDR1 SEHNR and CDR2 FQNEAQ (reference sequence). This CDR3 has 17 amino acids. V was shortened by 4 bases and J by 2 bases, with 17 bases between the two germline ends. The full variable domain, rest sourced from reference TRBV7-9 and TRBJ1-4, is DTGVSQNPRHKITKRGQNVTFRCDPISEHNRLYWYRQTLGQGPEFLTYFQNEAQLEKSRLLSDRFSAERPKGSFSTLEIQRTEQGDSAMYLCASSSRGGFRTNEKLFFGSGTQLSVL.

The chain joins TRBV3-1 (or the pseudogene TRBV3-2) to TRBJ1-5; D is ambiguous. With 0 bases removed from V and 7 bases from J, the gap between germline ends came to 13 bases. Germline lookup yields CDR1 LGHDT and CDR2 YNNKEL (reference sequence). The CDR3 totals 15 residues. The CDR3 here is CASSQEPTGGQPQHF. The CDR3 nucleotides are TGTGCCAGCAGCCAAGAACCTACGGGAGGCCAGCCCCAGCATTTT.

This clone has just one count. The J gene is TRBJ1-6, the V gene TRBV12-3 or TRBV12-4, with TRBD1 matching 10 bases. The CDR3 runs 12 residues. V trimming: 5 bases; J trimming: 16 bases; junction bases outside the gene matches: 5. CDR3 DNA sequence: TGTGCCAGCAGTCCCCGGACAGGGGGTCTCCACTTT. Translation: CASSPRTGGLHF.

The chain combines TRBV24-1 with TRBJ2-5, with 12 bases identical to TRBD1. V lost 5 bases and J lost 6; bases outside the gene matches: 6. Germline V gene sequence: CDR1 KGHDR, CDR2 SFDVKD. The CDR3 covers 15 residues. DNA for the CDR3: TGTGCCACCAGTGCTCGGGACAGGGGGCTGAAGACCCAGTACTTC. Residues: CATSARDRGLKTQYF.

The chain carries TRBV9 and TRBJ2-5, with TRBD2 matching 14 bases. CDR1 is SGDLS and CDR2 is YYNGEE in the germline V gene. The CDR3 is 17 amino acids. J lost 3 bases, V lost 4 bases, and 8 bases had no gene match. The CDR3 region has the DNA TGTGCCAGCAGCTCTAAAGGGACTAGCGGGAGTGAAGAGACCCAGTACTTC. Translating gives CASSSKGTSGSEETQYF.

This chain links TRBV21-1 with TRBJ2-3; TRBD2 is the table's D call, not checked against the DNA. TRBV21-1 is flagged as a pseudogene. This CDR3 contains 16 residues. CDR3 DNA: TGTGCCAGCAGCAAAAGCGGGGTTGGCACCACAGATACGCAGTATTTT. This encodes CASSKSGVGTTDTQYF.

The rearrangement uses TRBV3-1 (or the pseudogene TRBV3-2) and TRBJ1-2; D gene unclear. The germline V gene has CDR1 LGHDT and CDR2 YNNKEL (reference sequence). Trimming removed 1 base from V and 4 bases from J, with 10 bases in between. The CDR3 loop spans 14 amino acids. Here the CDR3 reads CASSQVLAAYGYTF. CDR3 coding DNA: TGTGCCAGCAGCCAAGTATTAGCGGCCTATGGCTACACCTTC.

This clone was counted once. V and J are TRBV5-6 and TRBJ2-3, with 11 positions matching TRBD2. The germline V gene has CDR1 SGHDT and CDR2 YYEEEE. The length of the CDR3 is 15 residues. V trimming: 2 bases; J trimming: 5 bases; junction bases outside the gene matches: 4. The CDR3 loop reads CASSFYLAGGDTQYF. The CDR3 bases are TGTGCCAGCAGCTTTTATCTAGCGGGAGGAGATACGCAGTATTTT. Filled out from reference TRBV5-6 and TRBJ2-3, the complete variable domain reads DAGVTQSPTHLIKTRGQQVTLRCSPKSGHDTVSWYQQALGQGPQFIFQYYEEEERQRGNFPDRFSGHQFPNYSSELNVNALLLGDSALYLCASSFYLAGGDTQYFGPGTRLTVL.

The chain combines TRBV29-1 with TRBJ2-5; possible D gene TRBD1, 7 bases. Trimming removed 7 bases at V and 1 base at J, with 19 bases between. The germline V gene encodes CDR1 SQVTM and CDR2 ANQGSEA. The CDR3 totals 15 residues. DNA for the CDR3: TGCAGCGCCGATGGAGGGGGCGCGTCCCAAGAGACCCAGTACTTC. Its translation is CSADGGGASQETQYF.

The V call is TRBV6-5, the J call TRBJ1-2; TRBD1 agrees at 7 bases. J lost 5 bases, V lost 4 bases, and 7 bases had no gene match. The CDR3 totals 14 residues. In germline, CDR1 is MNHEY, CDR2 SVGAGI. This CDR3 is CASSSGTDRYGYTF. The CDR3 region has the DNA TGTGCCAGCAGTTCCGGGACAGATCGGTATGGCTACACCTTC.

This clone qualifies as medium-sized (0.01 to 0.1%). J is TRBJ1-1 and V is TRBV3-1 (or the pseudogene TRBV3-2); TRBD1 aligns across 7 bases. Germline V lookup: CDR1 LGHDT, CDR2 YNNKEL (reference sequence). V was clipped by 3 bases and J by 0 bases; unmatched bases: 4. The CDR3 consists of 15 residues. The CDR3 sequence is CASSQTDRMNTEAFF. CDR3 nucleotide sequence: TGTGCCAGCAGCCAGACGGACAGGATGAACACTGAAGCTTTCTTT.

In its sample, this clone is medium-sized. In DNA, the CDR3 is TGTGCCAGCAGCGTAGCTCAGGGACAGGGGAGCGATACGCAGTATTTT. It codes for CASSVAQGQGSDTQYF. V and J are TRBV9 and TRBJ2-3; 10 bases fit TRBD1. Losses at the gene ends were 0 bases for V and 6 bases for J; bases not matched to a gene: 7. The germline CDR1 and CDR2 sequences are SGDLS and YYNGEE. There are 16 residues in the CDR3. Full variable domain (rest looked up from reference TRBV9 and TRBJ2-3): DSGVTQTPKHLITATGQRVTLRCSPRSGDLSVYWYQQSLDQGLQFLIQYYNGEERAKGNILERFSAQQFPDLHSELNLSSLELGDSALYFCASSVAQGQGSDTQYFGPGTRLTVL.

The V call is TRBV7-6, the J call TRBJ2-1; TRBD2 agrees at 10 bases. CDR1 SGHVS and CDR2 FNYEAQ come from the germline V gene. V shed 2 bases and J 2 bases; nucleotides not matched to a gene: 6. This CDR3 spans 17 amino acids. The CDR3 reads CASSLRAAGGTYNEQFF. The CDR3 DNA sequence: TGTGCCAGCAGCTTAAGGGCAGCGGGGGGGACCTACAATGAGCAGTTCTTC.

The J gene is TRBJ2-7, the V gene TRBV5-1, with D perhaps matching TRBD2 (6 bases). From germline, CDR1 is SGHRS and CDR2 YFSETQ. This CDR3 contains 16 residues. Trimming pared 4 bases from V and 2 bases from J, leaving 19 bases between. CDR3 protein: CASSHSGGGATYEQYF. CDR3 DNA sequence: TGCGCCAGCAGCCACTCTGGAGGCGGGGCGACCTACGAGCAGTACTTC.

This clone has a handful of counts. The chain joins TRBV28 to TRBJ1-6; 10 bases align to TRBD1. CDR3 length: 16 amino acids. The V and J ends lost 4 bases and 9 bases, in that order; junction bases with no gene match: 9. Per the germline V gene, CDR1 is MDHEN and CDR2 is SYDVKM. The CDR3 DNA is TGTGCCAGCAGTTCGACAGGGGGCGTTTTTGGTTCACCCCTCCACTTT. Amino acids: CASSSTGGVFGSPLHF. The full variable domain, in which reference TRBV28 and TRBJ1-6 provide the parts outside the CDR3, is DVKVTQSSRYLVKRTGEKVFLECVQDMDHENMFWYRQDPGLGLRLIYFSYDVKMKEKGDIPEGYSVSREKKERFSLILESASTNQTSMYLCASSSTGGVFGSPLHFGNGTRLTVT.

The chain combines TRBV5-8 with TRBJ1-4; 9 positions agree with TRBD1. The length of the CDR3 is 16 residues. Looked up from germline, CDR1 is SGHTS and CDR2 is YDEGEE. V was clipped by 4 bases and J by 6 bases; unmatched bases: 10. CDR3 nucleotides: TGTGCCAGCAGCCCGGGACAGGGAGCGGCCTATGAAAAACTGTTTTTT. Its translation: CASSPGQGAAYEKLFF.

The chain uses TRBV28 and TRBJ2-7, with D possibly TRBD1 on 5 matching bases. V lost 6 bases and J 5 bases, leaving 11 bases between the germline ends. This CDR3 is 12 amino acids long. The germline gives CDR1 MDHEN, CDR2 SYDVKM. CDR3: CASRDTADEQYF. DNA of the CDR3: TGTGCCAGCAGGGACACCGCGGACGAGCAGTACTTC.

Here the CDR3 reads CAWSRTNAGNSPLHF. CDR3 nucleotide sequence: TGTGCCTGGAGTCGGACTAATGCTGGTAATTCACCCCTCCACTTT. This rearrangement joins TRBV30 to TRBJ1-6; D remains unclear. Trimming shortened V by 2 bases and J by 6 bases, and 14 bases separated the two germline ends. The CDR3 sequence is 15 residues long. The germline V gene encodes CDR1 GTSNPN and CDR2 SVGIG (reference sequence).

The chain employs TRBV12-3 or TRBV12-4 and TRBJ1-1; no clear D. This CDR3 is built from 13 residues. V was cut by 3 bases and J by 6 bases, with 11 bases left in between. CDR3 nucleotide sequence: TGTGCCAGCAGTTTGATGGGCCGTGCTGAAGCTTTCTTT. Amino acid sequence: CASSLMGRAEAFF.

This sequence joins TRBV19 and TRBJ2-7, with 8 nucleotides matching TRBD1. Germline V gene data show CDR1 as LNHDA and CDR2 as SQIVND (reference sequence). The CDR3 is 11 amino acids. The V and J ends lost 5 bases and 10 bases, in that order; junction bases with no gene match: 4. Here the CDR3 DNA reads TGTGCCAGTAGTGGACAGGGAGGACAGTACTTC. Its translation is CASSGQGGQYF. The entire variable domain, with the rest obtained from reference TRBV19 and TRBJ2-7, is as follows: DGGITQSPKYLFRKEGQNVTLSCEQNLNHDAMYWYRQDPGQGLRLIYYSQIVNDFQKGDIAEGYSVSREKKESFPLTVTSAQKNPTAFYLCASSGQGGQYFGPGTRLTVT.

The rearrangement uses TRBV2 and TRBJ2-2; D is uncertain. CDR1 SNHLY and CDR2 FYNNEI come from the germline V gene. The V end lost 0 bases, the J end lost 7 bases, and 6 bases lay between the germline ends. The CDR3 loop spans 13 amino acids. The DNA of the CDR3 is TGTGCCAGCAGTGAAGCGTACGGCGGGGAGCTGTTTTTT. Translation gives CASSEAYGGELFF.

This clone was seen a few times. The V gene is TRBV11-2, the J gene TRBJ1-1; a weak D match, TRBD1 (5 bases). The germline V gene has CDR1 SGHAT and CDR2 FQNNGV. The CDR3 runs to 15 residues. V lost 1 base and J lost 0, with 9 bases in between. This chain's CDR3 is CASSLGGGVNTEAFF. CDR3 in DNA: TGTGCCAGCAGCTTAGGGGGCGGGGTGAACACTGAAGCTTTCTTT. Supplemented by reference TRBV11-2 and TRBJ1-1, the full variable domain reads EAGVAQSPRYKIIEKRQSVAFWCNPISGHATLYWYQQILGQGPKLLIQFQNNGVVDDSQLPKDRFSAERLKGVDSTLKIQPAKLEDSAVYLCASSLGGGVNTEAFFGQGTRLTVV.

The chain uses TRBV9 and TRBJ2-3; TRBD1 agrees at 12 bases. The CDR3 extends over 15 amino acids. Unmatched junction bases numbered 4, after V lost 5 bases and J lost 3 bases. Germline CDR1 is SGDLS and CDR2 is YYNGEE. The CDR3, as DNA: TGTGCCAGCAGGCCGGGACAGGGGGCAACAGATACGCAGTATTTT. Translating gives CASRPGQGATDTQYF. Full variable domain (missing parts from reference TRBV9 and TRBJ2-3): DSGVTQTPKHLITATGQRVTLRCSPRSGDLSVYWYQQSLDQGLQFLIQYYNGEERAKGNILERFSAQQFPDLHSELNLSSLELGDSALYFCASRPGQGATDTQYFGPGTRLTVL.

The gene calls are TRBV2 and TRBJ2-7, with 12 bases fitting TRBD2. This CDR3 is 15 amino acids long. J gave up 6 bases and V 5 bases, and 8 bases lay outside the gene matches. The germline V gene has CDR1 SNHLY and CDR2 FYNNEI. CDR3 sequence: CASSFRLAGAFEQYF. For the CDR3, the DNA is TGTGCCAGCAGTTTTAGACTAGCGGGGGCCTTCGAGCAGTACTTC.

The sample holds one count of this clone. The V call is TRBV7-9, the J call TRBJ2-7; D may be TRBD1 (6 bases). V dropped 4 bases and J dropped 8 bases, with 9 bases sitting between them. The CDR3 runs 11 residues. Germline-derived CDR1 and CDR2 are SEHNR and FQNEAQ (reference sequence). CDR3 amino acids: CASSSGHKQYF. CDR3 nucleotide sequence: TGTGCCAGCAGCTCGGGACACAAGCAGTACTTC.

This chain uses TRBV19 with TRBJ2-1; TRBD1 matches 11 bases. V was clipped by 4 bases and J by 6 bases; unmatched bases: 5. The CDR3 consists of 15 residues. Per germline, CDR1 LNHDA and CDR2 SQIVND (reference sequence). This CDR3 reads CASSTPGTGGNEQFF. The CDR3 DNA reads as TGTGCCAGTAGTACGCCCGGGACAGGGGGCAATGAGCAGTTCTTC. The variable domain in full, with the rest retrieved from reference TRBV19 and TRBJ2-1, is DGGITQSPKYLFRKEGQNVTLSCEQNLNHDAMYWYRQDPGQGLRLIYYSQIVNDFQKGDIAEGYSVSREKKESFPLTVTSAQKNPTAFYLCASSTPGTGGNEQFFGPGTRLTVL.

This clone has just one count. The gene calls are TRBV9 and TRBJ2-3; no definite D call. Germline values: CDR1 SGDLS, CDR2 YYNGEE. Trimming removed 4 bases at V and 3 bases at J, with 12 bases between. This CDR3 has 14 amino acids. CDR3 DNA: TGTGCCAGCAGCACTCTAGTCCAAACAGATACGCAGTATTTT. This gives the protein CASSTLVQTDTQYF.